Shown below are 8 T cell receptor beta chains from a single sample sequenced in a study of blood T cell repertoires in COVID-19. The data were produced by immunoSEQ multiplex PCR, yet TCRdb's version contains in-frame clones alone and is incomplete. The sample contains about 42,000 clones, about 88% of which appear only once. Sequenced input: peripheral blood. These receptors came from a human donor in a cohort sampled during active COVID-19.

The rearrangement links TRBV27 to TRBJ2-7; 15 nucleotides line up with TRBD2. This CDR3 comprises 17 residues. CDR1 is MNHEY and CDR2 is SMNVEV in the germline V gene (reference sequence). Trimming at V came to 0 bases and at J to 4 bases, leaving 4 bases not matched to a gene. The CDR3 spells CASSLSWTSGGAYEQYF. CDR3 DNA: TGTGCCAGCAGTTTATCGTGGACTAGCGGGGGGGCTTACGAGCAGTACTTC.

This clone was detected a few times. The chain uses TRBV7-6 and TRBJ1-3, with D possibly being TRBD1 (6 bases). The CDR3 totals 15 residues. Germline CDR1 and CDR2: SGHVS and FNYEAQ. The germline V and J ends were trimmed by 4 bases and 0 bases, with 10 bases remaining between them. In DNA form, the CDR3 reads TGTGCCAGCAGCTCCTCGACAGGCTCTGGAAACACCATATATTTT. It yields the protein CASSSSTGSGNTIYF.

The CDR3 protein is CASTLGADRSPLHF. The CDR3 DNA sequence: TGTGCCAGCACCCTAGGGGCAGACCGGTCACCCCTCCACTTT. This sequence joins TRBV7-8 and TRBJ1-6; possibly TRBD1 for D (5 bases). The CDR3 spans 14 residues. Germline loops: CDR1 SGHVS, CDR2 FQNEAQ. V was shortened by 7 bases and J by 10 bases, with 17 bases between the two germline ends.

This clone has just one count. This chain joins TRBV24-1 and TRBJ2-1, with D hard to call. CDR3 length: 13 amino acids. Germline values: CDR1 KGHDR, CDR2 SFDVKD. V gave up 5 bases and J gave up 9 bases, with 13 bases separating them. The CDR3 spells CATSGSAVIEQFF. In DNA, the CDR3 is TGTGCCACCAGTGGGTCTGCGGTCATTGAGCAGTTCTTC.

This clone was detected only once. This chain connects TRBV24-1 to TRBJ1-2; D may be TRBD1 (5 bases). In germline, CDR1 is KGHDR, CDR2 SFDVKD. This CDR3 is 15 amino acids long. The V and J ends lost 8 bases and 6 bases respectively, with 21 bases between them. CDR3 in DNA: TGTGCCACCATCCCTGGCGGGGCGCGCGACGATGGCTACACCTTC. It specifies CATIPGGARDDGYTF.

The rearrangement joins TRBV9 to TRBJ2-5; 8 bases fit TRBD2. The germline CDR1 and CDR2 sequences are SGDLS and YYNGEE. This CDR3 is built from 18 residues. Unmatched junction bases numbered 12, after V lost 2 bases and J lost 0 bases. CDR3 bases: TGTGCCAGCAGCGTCTCTGGCGGGGGGACCTATTACCAAGAGACCCAGTACTTC. Translated: CASSVSGGGTYYQETQYF. Full variable domain (missing parts from reference TRBV9 and TRBJ2-5): DSGVTQTPKHLITATGQRVTLRCSPRSGDLSVYWYQQSLDQGLQFLIQYYNGEERAKGNILERFSAQQFPDLHSELNLSSLELGDSALYFCASSVSGGGTYYQETQYFGPGTRLLVL.

V gene TRBV13 combines with J gene TRBJ1-5; D gene unclear. This CDR3 is built from 15 residues. Per the germline V gene, CDR1 is PRHDT and CDR2 is FYEKMQ (reference sequence). V lost 2 bases, J lost 6 bases, and 14 bases lay in between. Written as DNA, the CDR3 is TGTGCCAGCAGCTTACGAGGTCTTCCCGGTCAGCCCCAGCATTTT. Amino acid sequence: CASSLRGLPGQPQHF.

This chain joins TRBV2 and TRBJ1-1; maybe TRBD1 (6 bases). The CDR3 is 13 residues long. The V end lost 4 bases, the J end lost 5 bases, and 11 bases lay between the germline ends. Germline V gene sequence: CDR1 SNHLY, CDR2 FYNNEI. The chain's CDR3 is CASSVRGGTEAFF. The CDR3 nucleotides read TGTGCCAGCAGTGTCAGGGGTGGTACTGAAGCTTTCTTT.